The 18 T cell receptor beta chains given below trace back to one sample, sequenced in a study of control samples from healthy donors and cancer patients. Data came from immunoSEQ multiplex PCR; TCRdb stores just in-frame clones and leaves some out. The table shows around 130,000 clones, with 87% occurring only once. Sequencing was done on a sample of blood. The receptors originated from a man aged 30 to 45 in good health.

The chain carries TRBV29-1 and TRBJ2-3; D uncertain. The ends were cut back, 1 base at V and 0 bases at J, with 5 bases in the middle. This CDR3 has 13 residues. CDR1 SQVTM and CDR2 ANQGSEA come from the germline V gene. CDR3 coding DNA: TGCAGCGTTGAAGGGCAGAGCACAGATACGCAGTATTTT. It translates to CSVEGQSTDTQYF.

The CDR3 sequence: CASSQDPTVLSYNSPLHF. CDR3 bases: TGTGCCAGCAGCCAAGATCCCACGGTCCTCTCCTATAATTCACCCCTCCACTTT. This chain connects TRBV4-2 to TRBJ1-6; D is ambiguous. CDR3 length: 18 residues. The ends were cut back, 0 bases at V and 0 bases at J, with 12 bases in the middle. Germline V gene lookup returns CDR1 LGHNA and CDR2 YNFKEQ.

V and J are TRBV24-1 and TRBJ2-3, with a tentative D call TRBD1 (5 bases). The CDR3 has 15 amino acids. Trimming pared 3 bases from V and 6 bases from J, leaving 15 bases between. Looked up from germline, CDR1 is KGHDR and CDR2 is SFDVKD. The CDR3 here is CATSDLQGSADTQYF. Written as DNA, the CDR3 is TGTGCCACCAGTGATCTCCAGGGTAGTGCGGATACGCAGTATTTT.

In this sample, this clone turned up a few times. The genes are TRBV19 and TRBJ1-1; 9 bases match TRBD1. This CDR3 is 15 amino acids long. Looked up from germline, CDR1 is LNHDA and CDR2 is SQIVND (reference sequence). Germline trimming cut 5 bases from V and 3 bases from J; bases unmatched to any gene: 7. The CDR3 is CASSAVQGAHTEAFF. CDR3 sequence (DNA): TGTGCCAGTAGTGCTGTACAGGGGGCTCACACTGAAGCTTTCTTT.

The chain couples TRBV9 to TRBJ2-4, with 10 bases fitting TRBD1. V trimming: 0 bases; J trimming: 8 bases; junction bases outside the gene matches: 2. CDR1 and CDR2 (germline): SGDLS, YYNGEE. This CDR3 contains 14 residues. CDR3 amino acids: CASSVGQGAYIQYF. CDR3 nucleotides: TGTGCCAGCAGCGTAGGACAGGGGGCTTACATTCAGTACTTC.

This clone was detected only once. This chain links TRBV28 with TRBJ1-5; 8 nucleotides align to TRBD1. Germline V gene lookup returns CDR1 MDHEN and CDR2 SYDVKM. The junction had 9 bases not matched to a gene; V was cut back by 5 bases and J by 6 bases. The CDR3 is 15 residues long. In DNA, the CDR3 is TGTGCCAGCAGTGAATCAGGGGGCGCGGGTCAGCCCCAGCATTTT. Translated, it gives CASSESGGAGQPQHF.

The chain uses TRBV4-1 and TRBJ1-2; tentatively, D is TRBD1 (5 bases). V gave up 1 base and J gave up 7 bases, with 13 bases separating them. Germline assignment: CDR1 MGHRA and CDR2 YSYEKL. The CDR3 sequence is 14 residues long. CDR3 region: CASSQGKGATGYTF. CDR3 DNA: TGCGCCAGCAGCCAAGGAAAAGGGGCTACTGGCTACACCTTC.

The V gene is TRBV2, the J gene TRBJ1-1; no clear D. Germline lookup yields CDR1 SNHLY and CDR2 FYNNEI. The CDR3 length is 12 residues. V was trimmed by 7 bases and J by 1 base, leaving 7 bases between them. CDR3 sequence: CASIESNTEAFF. The CDR3 nucleotides are TGTGCCAGCATCGAGTCGAACACTGAAGCTTTCTTT.

This chain joins TRBV2 and TRBJ1-4; TRBD1 is a possible D gene (6 bases). In germline, CDR1 is SNHLY, CDR2 FYNNEI. The CDR3 runs 13 residues. V gave up 7 bases and J gave up 3 bases, with 9 bases separating them. The CDR3 loop reads CASTGQPNEKLFF. The CDR3 nucleotides read TGTGCCAGCACCGGACAGCCTAATGAAAAACTGTTTTTT.

This clone was observed a single time. The chain employs TRBV4-2 and TRBJ2-1, with TRBD2 matching over 12 bases. Trimming cost V 1 base and J 0 bases; bases outside gene matches: 4. CDR3 size: 18 residues. Germline CDR1 reads LGHNA; CDR2 reads YNFKEQ. The CDR3 sequence: CASSQGSLAGGSYNEQFF. For the CDR3, the DNA is TGTGCCAGCAGCCAAGGTTCACTAGCGGGGGGCTCCTACAATGAGCAGTTCTTC.

This clone showed up just once. This chain uses TRBV5-1 with TRBJ1-1; TRBD1 matches at 8 bases. Germline V CDR1 and CDR2: SGHRS, YFSETQ. With 4 bases clipped from V and 0 bases from J, the junction kept 5 bases outside the gene matches. The CDR3 consists of 15 residues. DNA for the CDR3: TGCGCCAGCAGCGCCCTGACAGGGGTGAACACTGAAGCTTTCTTT. It is translated as CASSALTGVNTEAFF.

The V call is TRBV7-6, the J call TRBJ1-2, with 12 bases matching TRBD1. With V trimmed by 5 bases and J by 4 bases, 5 bases remained unmatched. The CDR3 covers 15 residues. Germline CDR1 reads SGHVS; CDR2 reads FNYEAQ. CDR3 nucleotide sequence: TGTGCCAGCAGCCAGGGACAGGGGGCTGGCTATGGCTACACCTTC. It is translated as CASSQGQGAGYGYTF.

The chain carries TRBV4-2 and TRBJ1-3; maybe TRBD1 (5 bases). From germline, CDR1 is LGHNA and CDR2 YNFKEQ. There are 18 residues in the CDR3. V lost 3 bases and J lost 4, with 22 bases in between. The CDR3 sequence is CASSQEGTGVKGGNTIYF. Here the CDR3 DNA reads TGTGCCAGCAGCCAGGAAGGCACAGGTGTCAAAGGGGGAAACACCATATATTTT.

The chain couples TRBV27 to TRBJ2-7; D unresolved. Germline V gene data show CDR1 as MNHEY and CDR2 as SMNVEV (reference sequence). The V and J ends lost 0 bases and 6 bases respectively, with 9 bases between them. The CDR3 contains 13 residues. The CDR3 sequence is CASSLSQIGEQYF. DNA of the CDR3: TGTGCCAGCAGTTTATCTCAGATCGGCGAGCAGTACTTC.

The CDR3 DNA sequence: TGTGCCAGCAGCGCAATGGGACAGCTCACTGAAGCTTTCTTT. Translating gives CASSAMGQLTEAFF. The rearrangement uses TRBV7-2 and TRBJ1-1; TRBD1 agrees at 7 bases. The CDR3 has 14 residues. Germline V gives CDR1 SGHTA, CDR2 FQGNSA. Trimming cost V 5 bases and J 4 bases; bases outside gene matches: 7. The full variable domain, rest sourced from reference TRBV7-2 and TRBJ1-1, is GAGVSQSPSNKVTEKGKDVELRCDPISGHTALYWYRQSLGQGLEFLIYFQGNSAPDKSGLPSDRFSAERTGGSVSTLTIQRTQQEDSAVYLCASSAMGQLTEAFFGQGTRLTVV.

V and J are TRBV29-1 and TRBJ1-1; TRBD1 matches 8 bases. The CDR3 covers 16 residues. The germline V gene encodes CDR1 SQVTM and CDR2 ANQGSEA. V lost 4 bases, J lost 5 bases, and 15 bases stayed unmatched. This chain's CDR3 is CSVVGPPGGAGTEAFF. CDR3 coding DNA: TGCAGCGTTGTGGGGCCCCCAGGGGGCGCGGGGACTGAAGCTTTCTTT.

The chain employs TRBV15 and TRBJ1-3; D uncertain. The CDR3 is 15 amino acids. The germline V gene has CDR1 LNHNV and CDR2 YYDKDF (reference sequence). V lost 2 bases and J 0 bases, leaving 8 bases between the germline ends. The CDR3 is CATSRSWDSGNTIYF. The CDR3 DNA sequence: TGTGCCACCAGCAGATCTTGGGACTCTGGAAACACCATATATTTT.

V is TRBV10-3 and J is TRBJ2-7, with D possibly being TRBD2 (5 bases). Trimming cost V 0 bases and J 0 bases, with 12 bases left between them. The CDR3 runs to 16 residues. Germline values: CDR1 ENHRY, CDR2 SYGVKD. CDR3 sequence (DNA): TGTGCCATCAGTGAGTCTGTCGGGAAAAGCTCCTACGAGCAGTACTTC. Translating it yields CAISESVGKSSYEQYF.